Shown below are 9 T cell receptor beta chains from a single sample sequenced in a study of OX40 agonist ivuxolimab in advanced cancers. Using immunoSEQ multiplex PCR, the repertoire was profiled, and TCRdb retains in-frame clones only, with some absent. The table includes approximately 90,000 clones, about 90% detected once. The sample in question was CD4+ or CD8+ T cells sorted from blood, obtained in a trial of the OX40 agonist ivuxolimab. The origin of the receptors is an adult with an advanced solid tumor such as melanoma, head and neck, liver or kidney cancer.

This rearrangement joins TRBV4-1 to TRBJ2-7; possibly TRBD2 for D (5 bases). The CDR3 length is 18 residues. In germline, CDR1 is MGHRA, CDR2 YSYEKL. The germline V and J ends were trimmed by 1 base and 5 bases, with 24 bases remaining between them. The CDR3 nucleotides read TGCGCCAGCAGCCAAGGAGCAACTAGACTCGCCTCGCACCACGAGCAGTACTTC. This gives the protein CASSQGATRLASHHEQYF.

The chain has TRBV7-2 and TRBJ1-1; 8 positions agree with TRBD1. The CDR3 sequence is 13 residues long. CDR1 is SGHTA, CDR2 FQGNSA, per germline. J was trimmed by 1 base and V by 8 bases; bases with no gene match: 3. This CDR3 reads CASGDRGNTEAFF. CDR3 sequence (DNA): TGTGCCAGCGGCGACAGGGGGAACACTGAAGCTTTCTTT.

The CDR3 reads CASRSSNQPQHF. The CDR3, as DNA: TGTGCCAGCCGGAGTAGCAATCAGCCCCAGCATTTT. The V call is TRBV19, the J call TRBJ1-5; no clear D. Per the germline V gene, CDR1 is LNHDA and CDR2 is SQIVND (reference sequence). This CDR3 has 12 residues. The V end lost 9 bases, the J end lost 0 bases, and 6 bases lay between the germline ends.

V is TRBV6-5 and J is TRBJ2-1, with D unclear. V lost 5 bases and J 6 bases, leaving 5 bases between the germline ends. CDR1 and CDR2 (germline): MNHEY, SVGAGI. The CDR3 contains 11 residues. In DNA form, the CDR3 reads TGTGCCAGCAGTAATACCAATGAGCAGTTCTTC. Translating gives CASSNTNEQFF.

V usage is TRBV28 and J usage is TRBJ2-5; D possibly corresponds to TRBD2 (6 bases). CDR1 is MDHEN, CDR2 SYDVKM, per germline. The germline V and J ends were trimmed by 3 bases and 5 bases, with 16 bases remaining between them. The CDR3 has 15 residues. Here the CDR3 reads CASSLAGRILETQYF. Written as DNA, the CDR3 is TGTGCCAGCAGTTTGGCGGGACGCATTTTGGAGACCCAGTACTTC.

The chain has TRBV7-3 and TRBJ2-7; 7 bases fit TRBD1. This CDR3 is 15 amino acids long. CDR1 SGHTA and CDR2 FQGTGA come from the germline V gene. V dropped 0 bases and J dropped 3; count of bases not matched to a gene: 5. In DNA form, the CDR3 reads TGTGCCAGCAGCTTAACCCCGACAGGGTACTACGAGCAGTACTTC. Translated: CASSLTPTGYYEQYF.

The chain links TRBV4-1 to TRBJ2-2, with 10 bases matching TRBD1. This CDR3 has 15 residues. The V and J ends lost 2 bases and 7 bases, in that order; junction bases with no gene match: 4. Germline loops: CDR1 MGHRA, CDR2 YSYEKL. The CDR3 bases are TGCGCCAGCAGCCAACGGACAGGGGGAAACGGGGAGCTGTTTTTT. Residues: CASSQRTGGNGELFF.

The CDR3 nucleotides are TGTGCCAGCAGCTTCCTCTTAGATACGCAGTATTTT. This sequence encodes CASSFLLDTQYF. This sequence joins TRBV7-2 and TRBJ2-3; D is undetermined. Trimming took off 3 bases at V and 5 bases at J, with 6 bases between the two ends. The CDR3 sequence is 12 residues long. Per the germline V gene, CDR1 is SGHTA and CDR2 is FQGNSA.

The chain uses TRBV11-3 and TRBJ2-5, with 16 bases that match TRBD2. The CDR3 has 17 amino acids. Germline CDR1 and CDR2: SGHNT and YENEEA. Trimming took 4 bases from V and 4 from J; bases not matched to a gene: 6. The chain's CDR3 is CASSSGTSGGAAETQYF. The CDR3 DNA reads TGTGCCAGCAGCTCCGGGACTAGCGGGGGGGCAGCAGAGACCCAGTACTTC.